The entry below gives a single TCR beta chain sequence along with its context. The antigen is undetermined. The sample belongs to a study of radiotherapy plus CTLA-4 blockade in lung cancer. For the study at large: Roughly a sixth of enrolled patients responded objectively, and roughly 31% had disease control.

General observations from the study: Strongest reported response predictors: early blood clone changes and post-radiation interferon-beta. Expansion in blood of tumor-derived TCR clones was seen after radiotherapy plus ipilimumab.

Clones were read by immunoSEQ multiplex PCR, and TCRdb kept only the in-frame ones, dropping some. The sample shows 32,000 or so clones, 70% to 80% of them seen only once. Germline values: CDR1 MNHEY, CDR2 SMNVEV (reference sequence). This CDR3 comprises 15 residues. Trimming removed 2 bases from V and 1 base from J; junction bases left unmatched: 3. This clonotype originated in a human donor with non-small cell lung cancer that progressed on radiotherapy plus ipilimumab. The chain has TRBV27 and TRBJ2-5; 8 bases are shared with TRBD2. The starting material was peripheral blood, obtained from a patient treated with radiotherapy plus ipilimumab. CDR3 coding DNA: TGTGCCAGCAGTTTAGCGGGGGGCCCCCAAGAGACCCAGTACTTC. Residues: CASSLAGGPQETQYF.